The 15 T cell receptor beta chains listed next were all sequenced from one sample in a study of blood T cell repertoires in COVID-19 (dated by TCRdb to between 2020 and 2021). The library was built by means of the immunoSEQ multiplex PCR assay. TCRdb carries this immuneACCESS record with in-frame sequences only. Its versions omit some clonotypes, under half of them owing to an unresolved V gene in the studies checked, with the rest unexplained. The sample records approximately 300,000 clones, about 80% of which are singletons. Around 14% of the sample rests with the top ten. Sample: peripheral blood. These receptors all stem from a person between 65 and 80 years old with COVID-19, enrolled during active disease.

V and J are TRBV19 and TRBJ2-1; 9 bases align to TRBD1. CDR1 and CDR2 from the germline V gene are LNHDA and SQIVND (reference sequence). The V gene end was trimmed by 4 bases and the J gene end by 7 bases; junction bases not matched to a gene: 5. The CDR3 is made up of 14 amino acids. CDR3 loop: CASSTPDRGNEQFF. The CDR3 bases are TGTGCCAGTAGTACGCCGGACAGGGGTAATGAGCAGTTCTTC.

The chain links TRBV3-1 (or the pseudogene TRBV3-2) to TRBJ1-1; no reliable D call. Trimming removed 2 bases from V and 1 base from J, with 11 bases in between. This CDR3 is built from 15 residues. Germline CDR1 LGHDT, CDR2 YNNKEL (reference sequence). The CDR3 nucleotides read TGTGCCAGCAGCCAATCCCCCGACAAGAACACTGAAGCTTTCTTT. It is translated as CASSQSPDKNTEAFF.

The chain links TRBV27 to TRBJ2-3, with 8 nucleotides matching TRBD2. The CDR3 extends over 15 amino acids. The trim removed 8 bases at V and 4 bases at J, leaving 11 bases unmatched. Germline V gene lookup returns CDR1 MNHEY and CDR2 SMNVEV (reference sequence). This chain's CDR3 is CASGSLAGFSDTQYF. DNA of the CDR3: TGTGCCAGCGGTTCCTTAGCGGGATTTTCAGATACGCAGTATTTT.

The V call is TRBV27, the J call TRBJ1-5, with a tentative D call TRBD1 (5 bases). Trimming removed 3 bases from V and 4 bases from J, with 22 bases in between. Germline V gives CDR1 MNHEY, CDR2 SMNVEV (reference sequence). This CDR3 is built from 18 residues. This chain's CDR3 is CASSFPENPREVNQPQHF. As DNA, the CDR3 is TGTGCCAGCAGTTTCCCCGAAAACCCCAGGGAGGTTAATCAGCCCCAGCATTTT.

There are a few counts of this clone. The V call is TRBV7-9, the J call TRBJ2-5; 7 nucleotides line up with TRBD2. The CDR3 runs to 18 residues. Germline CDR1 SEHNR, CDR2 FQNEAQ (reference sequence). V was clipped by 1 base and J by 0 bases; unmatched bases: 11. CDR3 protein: CASSLGERPGGYQETQYF. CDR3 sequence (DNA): TGTGCCAGCAGCTTAGGAGAGCGTCCCGGGGGGTACCAAGAGACCCAGTACTTC.

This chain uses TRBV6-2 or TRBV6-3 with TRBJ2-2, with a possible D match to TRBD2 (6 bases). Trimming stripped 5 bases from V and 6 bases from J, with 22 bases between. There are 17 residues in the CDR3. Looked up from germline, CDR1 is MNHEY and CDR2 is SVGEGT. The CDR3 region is CASSTLAGGRMSGELFF. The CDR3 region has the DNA TGTGCCAGCAGTACTCTAGCCGGGGGACGCATGTCCGGGGAGCTGTTTTTT.

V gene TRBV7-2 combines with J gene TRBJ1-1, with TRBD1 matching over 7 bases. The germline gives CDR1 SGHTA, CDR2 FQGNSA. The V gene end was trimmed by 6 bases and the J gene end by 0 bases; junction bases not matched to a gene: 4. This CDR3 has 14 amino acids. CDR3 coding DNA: TGTGCCAGCAGTAAGGGACAGATGAACACTGAAGCTTTCTTT. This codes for CASSKGQMNTEAFF.

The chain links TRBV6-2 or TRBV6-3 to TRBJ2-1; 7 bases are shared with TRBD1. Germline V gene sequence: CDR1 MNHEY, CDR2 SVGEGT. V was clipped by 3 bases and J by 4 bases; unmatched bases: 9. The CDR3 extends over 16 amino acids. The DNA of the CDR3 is TGTGCCAGCAGTTATGAGGACAGGACCTTTTACAATGAGCAGTTCTTC. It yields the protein CASSYEDRTFYNEQFF.

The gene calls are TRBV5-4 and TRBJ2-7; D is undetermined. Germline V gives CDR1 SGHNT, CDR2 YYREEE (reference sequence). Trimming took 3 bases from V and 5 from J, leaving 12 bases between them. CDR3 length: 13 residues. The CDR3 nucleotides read TGTGCCAGCAGCTCGGTTTACCGGGACGAGCAGTACTTC. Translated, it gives CASSSVYRDEQYF.

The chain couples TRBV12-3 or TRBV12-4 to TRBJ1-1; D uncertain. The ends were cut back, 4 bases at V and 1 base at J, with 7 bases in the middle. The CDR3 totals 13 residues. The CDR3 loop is CASSWARNTEAFF. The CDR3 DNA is TGTGCCAGCAGTTGGGCCCGGAACACTGAAGCTTTCTTT.

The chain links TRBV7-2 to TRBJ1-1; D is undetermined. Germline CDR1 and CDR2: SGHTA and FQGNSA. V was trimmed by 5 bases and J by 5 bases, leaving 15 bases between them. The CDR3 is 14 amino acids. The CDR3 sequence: CASSQVEGRTEAFF. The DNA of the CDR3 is TGTGCCAGCAGCCAAGTCGAGGGCAGGACTGAAGCTTTCTTT.

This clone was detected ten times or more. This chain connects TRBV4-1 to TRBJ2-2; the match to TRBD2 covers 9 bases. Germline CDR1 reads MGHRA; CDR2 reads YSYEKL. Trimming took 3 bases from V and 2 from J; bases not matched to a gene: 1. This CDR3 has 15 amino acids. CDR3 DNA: TGCGCCAGCAGCCAGCTAGCGGGAAACACCGGGGAGCTGTTTTTT. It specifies CASSQLAGNTGELFF.

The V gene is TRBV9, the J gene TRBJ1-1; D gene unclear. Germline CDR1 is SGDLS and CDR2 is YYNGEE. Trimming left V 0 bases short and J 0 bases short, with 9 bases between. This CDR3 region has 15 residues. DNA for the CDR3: TGTGCCAGCAGCGTAGCTATACAGCTGAACACTGAAGCTTTCTTT. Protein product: CASSVAIQLNTEAFF.

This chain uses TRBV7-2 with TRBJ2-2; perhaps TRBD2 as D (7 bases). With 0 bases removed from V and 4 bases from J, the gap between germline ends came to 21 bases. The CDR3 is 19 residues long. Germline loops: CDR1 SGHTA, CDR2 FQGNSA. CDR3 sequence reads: CASSLAGGGLARRTGELFF. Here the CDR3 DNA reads TGTGCCAGCAGCTTAGCGGGGGGGGGCCTAGCGCGACGCACCGGGGAGCTGTTTTTT.

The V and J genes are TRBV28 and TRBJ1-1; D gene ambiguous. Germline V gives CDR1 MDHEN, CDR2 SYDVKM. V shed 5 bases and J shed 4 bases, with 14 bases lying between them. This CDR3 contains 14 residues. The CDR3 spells CASSNPQLSTEAFF. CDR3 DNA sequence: TGTGCCAGCAGTAACCCTCAACTAAGCACTGAAGCTTTCTTT.